This record covers a single T cell receptor (beta chain). It has no known antigen specificity. No much larger clonotype is one base removed from it; base qualities were not supplied. Healthy HIV-negative adults with no recently reported acute infections or vaccinations were included as donors. Every donor was a Caucasian adult living in Nashville, Tennessee, USA. For unsorted samples, tens of millions of PBMCs were counted, and genomic DNA was extracted using the QIAamp DNA Blood Mini kit. Blood was obtained by leukapheresis, after which PBMCs were separated by Ficoll-Histopaque density gradient centrifugation and cryopreserved in liquid nitrogen vapor phase. This sample stems from a study of shared clonotypes between healthy human individuals (TCRdb year 2020). Looking at the study overall: A few men and two women, aged 18 to 49 years, made up the cohort. Blood TCR repertoires of a handful of healthy adults were deeply sequenced to estimate repertoire size and the extent of clonotype sharing between individuals. To increase sequencing depth and limit assay-specific biases, different laboratories used diverse techniques to prepare libraries and sequence TCR repertoires. Per donor, leukapheresis produced somewhere between about 0.94 and 9.5 billion PBMCs.

TCR CDR3 regions were amplified from genomic DNA by multiplex PCR using the deep immunoSEQ assay. For each cell subset, the extracted genomic DNA was distributed evenly across all wells of several immunoSEQ 96-well plates, and each plate served as one replicate. For unsorted PBMC, each replicate PCR was loaded with approximately 320 ng genomic DNA, equivalent to some 27,000 T cell genomes. Genomic DNA from unsorted PBMC was sequenced over ten immunoSEQ deep assay plates. Purified libraries were measured with a Qubit 3.0 fluorometer, size-checked on a Bioanalyzer 2100, and measured again with the KAPA Library Quantification kit. Each immunoSEQ 96-well plate was sequenced on its own single-read 150-cycle Illumina NextSeq 550 flow cell. On the authors' methods: Because the immunoSEQ output held only junctional sequences and lacked quality scores, the filtering could not match the filtering applied to full-length reads. Sequences were annotated with PyIR, a Python wrapper for IgBLAST v1.9, using IMGT germline references to assign V/J genes and CDR3. Reads were filtered out if the reads had weak V/J assignments (E-value above 1e-6), no CDR3, stop codons, out-of-frame junctions, or ambiguous translated residues. V3J clonotypes were defined as sequences sharing the same inferred V gene, J gene, and CDR3 amino acid sequence. Percentage overlap between repertoires was computed as shared unique clonotypes divided by the size of the smaller repertoire. Richness of each repertoire was evaluated using RTK rarefaction, the Chao1 estimator, and Recon v2.1 estimates of unobserved clonotypes. The table was pulled from immuneACCESS by TCRdb, which kept in-frame rearrangements only. Such tables lose some clones; where checked, under half of the loss comes from unresolved V genes, and the rest has no known cause. The DNA gave D and trimming, while V, J and clone size come from that table. A total of 450,000 or so clones appear in this sample, roughly four fifths of them only once. The ten largest clones add up to approximately 12% of the sample.

General study outcomes and caveats: The small number of donors limited the genetic and exposure-history diversity represented. Only blood was sampled, and tissue TCR repertoires likely differ from those in blood. Based on pairwise subsampling, the degree of clonotype sharing among donors was expected to be affected by sequencing depth.

From cysteine to phenylalanine, the CDR3 is 12 amino acids long. CDR3 DNA is the only sequence kept; it has 36 bases, read in frame from the first base. V sheds 5 bases and J sheds 2 bases, leaving 5 bases between their ends. CDR1 is given as SGHDT and CDR2 as YYEEEE, both from the germline V gene. Sequencing was performed on PBMCs. Here the chain combines TRBV5-6 and TRBJ1-3; there is no confident call for the D gene. This receptor was identified in a woman aged 40 to 49 in good health. Some clones in this sample may be carry-over from other donors' samples. The CDR3 sequence is CASRAAGNTIYF. In nucleotides, the sequence is TGTGCCAGCAGAGCAGCTGGAAACACCATATATTTT.